The clone carrying this T cell receptor beta chain appeared once. Its target is not known. These data originate in a study of blood T cells in healthy people across ages. Then a second PCR, running roughly 6 to 11 cycles, was carried out with a sample-barcoded 5' primer and a J-beta primer mix. Each of the cDNA molecules was tagged by a template-switch adaptor with 12 random nucleotides. TCRdb fed the 5' RACE reads into MiXCR, producing one record per CDR3 protein. The sample records some 1.1 million distinct CDR3 sequences, around two fifths being singletons. Overall study results and limits: It was the long-lived donors that had more naive CD4+ cells and higher diversity than aged donors. TCR beta diversity per million T cells fell roughly linearly with age. Naive T cell percentage showed a strong correlation with the diversity of TCR beta.

Sequenced: blood. The origin of this receptor is a man in his late teens or twenties in good health.

CDR3 sequence (DNA): TGTGCCAGCAGTCCCCTCCCGGGGGACAGAAGGACCCAGTACTTC. It is translated as CASSPLPGDRRTQYF. V is TRBV28 and J is TRBJ2-5; weak D call: TRBD1 (7 bases). The germline CDR1 and CDR2 sequences are MDHEN and SYDVKM. The CDR3 totals 15 residues. Deletions cut 5 bases from V and 7 bases from J, with 20 bases between.